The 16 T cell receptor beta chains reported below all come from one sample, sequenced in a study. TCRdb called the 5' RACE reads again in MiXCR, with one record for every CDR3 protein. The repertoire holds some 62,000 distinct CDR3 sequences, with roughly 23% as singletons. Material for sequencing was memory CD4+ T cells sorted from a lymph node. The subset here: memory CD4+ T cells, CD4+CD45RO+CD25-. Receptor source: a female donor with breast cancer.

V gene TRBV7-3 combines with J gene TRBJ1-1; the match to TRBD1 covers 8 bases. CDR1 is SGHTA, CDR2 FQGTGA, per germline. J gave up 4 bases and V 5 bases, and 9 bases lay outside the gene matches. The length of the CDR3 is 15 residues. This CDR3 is CASSLSDREGTEAFF. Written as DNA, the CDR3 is TGTGCCAGCAGCCTATCGGACAGGGAAGGCACTGAAGCTTTCTTT.

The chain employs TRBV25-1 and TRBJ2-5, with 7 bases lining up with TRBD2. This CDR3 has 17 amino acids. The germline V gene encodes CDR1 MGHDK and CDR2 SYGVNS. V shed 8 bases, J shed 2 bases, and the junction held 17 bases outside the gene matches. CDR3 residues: CASGHMGGGLRQETQYF. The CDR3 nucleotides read TGTGCCAGCGGACACATGGGGGGGGGACTGAGACAAGAGACCCAGTACTTC.

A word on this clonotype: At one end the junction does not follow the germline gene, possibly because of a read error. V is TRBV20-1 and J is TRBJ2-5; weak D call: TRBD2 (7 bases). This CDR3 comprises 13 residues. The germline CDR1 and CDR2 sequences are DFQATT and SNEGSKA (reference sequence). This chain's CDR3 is CSARPRGAETRYF. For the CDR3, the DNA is TGCAGTGCTAGACCTCGGGGGGCAGAGACCCGGTACTTC.

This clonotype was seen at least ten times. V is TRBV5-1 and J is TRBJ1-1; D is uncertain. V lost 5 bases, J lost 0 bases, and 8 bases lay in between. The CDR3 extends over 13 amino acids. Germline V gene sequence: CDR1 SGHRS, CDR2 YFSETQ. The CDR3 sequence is CASRVVLNTEAFF. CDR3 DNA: TGCGCCAGCAGAGTCGTCCTGAACACTGAAGCTTTCTTT.

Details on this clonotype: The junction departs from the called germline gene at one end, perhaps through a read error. CDR3 sequence (DNA): TGTGCCAGCAGGACAGGGAGAACTGAAGCTTCCTTT. Its translation is CASRTGRTEASF. The chain is built from TRBV12-3 or TRBV12-4 and TRBJ1-1, with 7 nucleotides matching TRBD1. The CDR3 runs 12 residues.

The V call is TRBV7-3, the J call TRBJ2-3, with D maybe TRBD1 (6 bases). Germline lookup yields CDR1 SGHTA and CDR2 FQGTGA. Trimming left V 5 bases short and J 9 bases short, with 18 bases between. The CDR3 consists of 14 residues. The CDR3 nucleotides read TGTGCCAGCAGCCAAGGGGCTAGCACAGGGACGCAGTATTTT. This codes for CASSQGASTGTQYF.

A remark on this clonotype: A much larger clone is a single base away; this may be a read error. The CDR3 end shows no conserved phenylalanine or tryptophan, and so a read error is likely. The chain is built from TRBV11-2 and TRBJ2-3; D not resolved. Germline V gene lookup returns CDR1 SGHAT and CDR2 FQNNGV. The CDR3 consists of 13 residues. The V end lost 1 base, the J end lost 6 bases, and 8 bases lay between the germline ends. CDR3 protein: CASSLGVPDTQYS. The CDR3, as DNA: TGTGCCAGCAGCTTAGGAGTCCCCGATACGCAGTATTCT.

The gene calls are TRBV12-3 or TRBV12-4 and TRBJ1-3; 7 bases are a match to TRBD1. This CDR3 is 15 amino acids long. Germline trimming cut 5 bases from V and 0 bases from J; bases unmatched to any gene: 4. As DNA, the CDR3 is TGTGCCAGCAGTGACAGGGTCAACTCTGGAAACACCATATATTTT. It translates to CASSDRVNSGNTIYF.

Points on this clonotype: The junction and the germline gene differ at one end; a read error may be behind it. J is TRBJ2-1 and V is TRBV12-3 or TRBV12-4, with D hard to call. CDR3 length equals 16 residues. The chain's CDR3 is CASSPEATLIYNEQLF. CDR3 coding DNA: TGTGCCAGCAGCCCAGAGGCTACCCTTATCTACAATGAGCAGCTCTTC.

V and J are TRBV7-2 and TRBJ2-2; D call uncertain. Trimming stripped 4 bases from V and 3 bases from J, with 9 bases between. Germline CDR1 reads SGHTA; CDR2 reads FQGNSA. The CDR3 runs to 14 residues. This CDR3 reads CASSYESYTGELFF. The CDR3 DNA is TGTGCCAGCAGCTACGAGAGCTACACCGGGGAGCTGTTTTTT.

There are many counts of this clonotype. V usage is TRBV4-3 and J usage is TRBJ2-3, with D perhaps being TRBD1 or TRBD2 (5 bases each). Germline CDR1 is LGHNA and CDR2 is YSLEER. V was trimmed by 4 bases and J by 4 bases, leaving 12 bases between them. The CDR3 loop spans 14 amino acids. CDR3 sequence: CASSPGALADTQYF. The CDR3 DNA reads TGCGCCAGCAGCCCCGGGGCCCTGGCAGATACGCAGTATTTT.

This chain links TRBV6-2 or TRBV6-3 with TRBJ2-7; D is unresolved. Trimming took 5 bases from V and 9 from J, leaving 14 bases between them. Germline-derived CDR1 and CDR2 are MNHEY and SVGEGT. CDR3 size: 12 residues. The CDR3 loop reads CASSGDSHVQYF. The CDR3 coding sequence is TGTGCCAGCAGTGGGGATAGCCACGTGCAGTACTTC.

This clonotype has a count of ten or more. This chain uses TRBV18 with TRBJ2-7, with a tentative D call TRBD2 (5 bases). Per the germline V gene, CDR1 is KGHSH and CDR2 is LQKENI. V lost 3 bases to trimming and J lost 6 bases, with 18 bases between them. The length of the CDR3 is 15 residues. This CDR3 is CASSPFSTGTREQYF. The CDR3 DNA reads TGTGCCAGCTCACCTTTCTCGACGGGAACTCGCGAGCAGTACTTC.

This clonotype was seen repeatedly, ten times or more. In DNA form, the CDR3 reads TGCGCCAGCAGCCCAAGCGACGGGAGGTGGTTTAAGGATGAGCAGTTCTTC. Amino acid sequence: CASSPSDGRWFKDEQFF. This rearrangement joins TRBV5-1 to TRBJ2-1, with 7 bases lining up with TRBD2. Trimming at V came to 4 bases and at J to 8 bases, leaving 18 bases not matched to a gene. CDR1 SGHRS and CDR2 YFSETQ come from the germline V gene. The CDR3 sequence is 17 residues long.

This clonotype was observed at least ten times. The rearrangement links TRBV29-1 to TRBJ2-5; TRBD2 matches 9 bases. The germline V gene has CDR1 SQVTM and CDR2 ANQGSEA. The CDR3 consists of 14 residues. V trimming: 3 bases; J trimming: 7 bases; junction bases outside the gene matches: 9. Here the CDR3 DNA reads TGCAGCGTTGAGTCGGTAGCGGGAGTGGCGACCCAGTACTTC. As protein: CSVESVAGVATQYF.

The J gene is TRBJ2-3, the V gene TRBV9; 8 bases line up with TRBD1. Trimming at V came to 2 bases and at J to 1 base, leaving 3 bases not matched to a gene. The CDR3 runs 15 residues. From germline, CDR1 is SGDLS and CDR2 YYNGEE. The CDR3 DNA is TGTGCCAGCAGCGTCGGACAGGGTCGCACAGATACGCAGTATTTT. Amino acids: CASSVGQGRTDTQYF.